The 10 T cell receptor beta chains presented below share a single source sample, sequenced in a study of cytomegalovirus exposure and HLA in healthy donors. The PCR used 60 Vbeta and 13 Jbeta primers. The assay was immunoSEQ multiplex PCR, and TCRdb's table has in-frame clones only and misses some. Of 150,000 to 200,000 clones listed, around 76% are singletons. The sample comprised PBMCs. Receptors were obtained from a girl aged 5 to 17 in good health and CMV-seropositive.

This clone appeared a single time. The chain is built from TRBV7-9 and TRBJ2-1; 7 positions agree with TRBD2. The junction had 15 bases not matched to a gene; V was cut back by 6 bases and J by 4 bases. Germline V gene sequence: CDR1 SEHNR, CDR2 FQNEAQ (reference sequence). The CDR3 length is 17 residues. CDR3 nucleotide sequence: TGTGCCAGCAGTGGGGGGGTGGGCAGGGCATTATACAATGAGCAGTTCTTC. Translating gives CASSGGVGRALYNEQFF.

The chain links TRBV30 to TRBJ2-2; 11 bases are shared with TRBD2. In germline, CDR1 is GTSNPN, CDR2 SVGIG (reference sequence). V trimming: 2 bases; J trimming: 4 bases; junction bases outside the gene matches: 15. CDR3 length equals 19 residues. For the CDR3, the DNA is TGTGCCTGGAGTAGTCTGGGGGCTAGCGGGGGGCGTTCCACCGGGGAGCTGTTTTTT. Its translation is CAWSSLGASGGRSTGELFF.

Only one count was recorded for this clone. The chain couples TRBV13 to TRBJ2-7, with D perhaps TRBD1 (6 bases). V lost 8 bases, J lost 6 bases, and 23 bases lay in between. The CDR3 spans 15 residues. Germline V gene lookup returns CDR1 PRHDT and CDR2 FYEKMQ (reference sequence). CDR3 sequence: CASQDMVQGGSEQYF. Written as DNA, the CDR3 is TGTGCCAGCCAGGACATGGTACAGGGTGGATCCGAGCAGTACTTC.

This clone was detected once. The chain carries TRBV4-1 and TRBJ1-1, with 8 bases fitting TRBD1. The germline V gene encodes CDR1 MGHRA and CDR2 YSYEKL. CDR3 length: 16 amino acids. Losses at the gene ends were 2 bases for V and 0 bases for J; bases not matched to a gene: 5. For the CDR3, the DNA is TGCGCCAGCAGCCAACCTAAGACAGGGGTGAACACTGAAGCTTTCTTT. This translates into CASSQPKTGVNTEAFF.

V and J are TRBV30 and TRBJ1-1, with 7 bases identical to TRBD1. Germline V lookup: CDR1 GTSNPN, CDR2 SVGIG (reference sequence). CDR3 length equals 17 residues. The V gene end was trimmed by 4 bases and the J gene end by 4 bases; junction bases not matched to a gene: 18. The CDR3 here is CAWNQTGWAEGGTEAFF. The CDR3 DNA reads as TGTGCCTGGAACCAGACAGGGTGGGCGGAGGGAGGCACTGAAGCTTTCTTT.

V is TRBV6-5 and J is TRBJ1-2; tentative D call: TRBD1 (6 bases). Germline V CDR1 and CDR2: MNHEY, SVGAGI. The CDR3 loop spans 15 amino acids. V was clipped by 6 bases and J by 0 bases, with 14 bases between them. The CDR3 DNA sequence: TGTGCCAGCAGCCGAGGACAGTCAGCTAACTATGGCTACACCTTC. Protein: CASSRGQSANYGYTF.

V and J are TRBV28 and TRBJ2-7; 8 nucleotides line up with TRBD1. J lost 3 bases, V lost 6 bases, and 7 bases had no gene match. Germline-derived CDR1 and CDR2 are MDHEN and SYDVKM. The length of the CDR3 is 14 residues. In DNA form, the CDR3 reads TGTGCCAGCAGAGACAGGGGCCACTACTACGAGCAGTACTTC. Its protein is CASRDRGHYYEQYF.

J is TRBJ1-1 and V is TRBV19; D gene ambiguous. CDR1 and CDR2 (germline): LNHDA, SQIVND (reference sequence). The V and J ends lost 0 bases and 0 bases respectively, with 11 bases between them. This CDR3 has 16 residues. The CDR3 sequence: CASSIDPDMMNTEAFF. The CDR3 nucleotides are TGTGCCAGTAGTATAGACCCAGACATGATGAACACTGAAGCTTTCTTT. The full variable domain, completed using reference TRBV19 and TRBJ1-1, is DGGITQSPKYLFRKEGQNVTLSCEQNLNHDAMYWYRQDPGQGLRLIYYSQIVNDFQKGDIAEGYSVSREKKESFPLTVTSAQKNPTAFYLCASSIDPDMMNTEAFFGQGTRLTVV.

V is TRBV27 and J is TRBJ1-5; D is unresolved. From germline, CDR1 is MNHEY and CDR2 SMNVEV (reference sequence). V dropped 2 bases and J dropped 5 bases, with 7 bases sitting between them. The CDR3 loop spans 13 amino acids. CDR3 loop: CASSLTYYQPQHF. The CDR3 nucleotides are TGTGCCAGCAGTTTAACCTACTATCAGCCCCAGCATTTT.

The chain employs TRBV4-1 and TRBJ2-7, with a weak D call TRBD1 (7 bases). Trimming stripped 3 bases from V and 2 bases from J, with 17 bases between. The CDR3 is made up of 16 amino acids. Germline V gives CDR1 MGHRA, CDR2 YSYEKL. The CDR3 spells CASSHQPRGTAYEQYF. CDR3 in DNA: TGCGCCAGCAGCCATCAGCCCCGCGGGACAGCCTACGAGCAGTACTTC.